This T cell receptor beta chain was identified during a study of CD8+ T cells in alopecia areata listed by TCRdb under 2018. Context from the whole study: The treated patients, all with moderate-to-severe alopecia areata, were enrolled in an open-label pilot trial of oral tofacitinib given at 5 to 10 mg twice daily. Tofacitinib was administered for 6 to 18 months, and 6 months of follow-up off drug were then conducted to assess delayed response and recurrence. High-throughput TCRbeta sequencing was used to examine T cell clonal expansion in alopecia areata in both the C3H/HeJ mouse model and human patients. In humans, TCRbeta sequencing was performed on scalp tissue and on sorted CD4+ and CD8+ peripheral blood T cells from healthy controls and from patients with patchy or totalis/universalis alopecia areata. Biopsies were taken from tofacitinib-treated patients at baseline and at 4 and 24 weeks of treatment, and a later scalp biopsy was taken in several of the tofacitinib-treated patients. Clonality in the scalp was compared among normal scalp (n=4), patchy alopecia areata scalp (n=8), and alopecia totalis/universalis scalp (n=8). RNA was extracted with the PAXgene miRNA kit for fixed scalp, the miRNeasy kit for PBMCs, and the RNeasy kit for mouse skin. TCRbeta CDR3 regions were amplified by immunoSEQ multiplex PCR using 35 Vbeta forward and 13 Jbeta reverse primers. Study-wide conclusions, independent of this receptor: Unlike mouse skin, where gammadelta T cells dominate, normal human skin contains resident alphabeta T cells that get sequenced too, which complicates analysis of the scalp TCR repertoire. Lesional scalp, especially in alopecia totalis/universalis, showed higher clonality and more expanded CD8+ clones than normal scalp, suggesting antigenic drive. Shared TCR sequences between patients were less evident than in mice, which may be partly attributable to HLA diversity in the patient population.

Counted from cysteine to phenylalanine, this CDR3 has 14 amino acids. Here the CDR3 DNA is all that survives: 42 bases in frame from base 1. CDR1 and CDR2 were assigned from the germline V gene (reference sequence) as SEHNR and FQNEAQ. What this sample's time point label stands for: baseline before oral tofacitinib. Peripheral blood and lesional scalp punch biopsies were obtained from patients with alopecia areata. PBMCs were isolated by density centrifugation and stained for CD3, CD4 and CD8, after which CD4+ and CD8+ T cells were sorted on a FACSAria. This clone was detected a few times. Its cognate antigen has yet to be identified. No qualities accompany the bases; no much larger clone lies one base away. Libraries were constructed by the immunoSEQ multiplex PCR assay. RNA was extracted from all samples and reverse transcribed into cDNA as template for TCR sequencing. First-strand cDNA was synthesized with SuperScript III using a 2:1 mix of oligo-dT and random hexamers. A synthetic immune receptor repertoire was used to gauge amplification bias, and whatever bias remained was removed computationally. In the source study's methods: Raw reads were preprocessed for error removal, and CDR3 was defined according to IMGT conventions as running from the conserved cysteine to phenylalanine. Clonality was calculated as 1 minus Shannon entropy normalized by log2 of the number of productive unique TCRs. Whether scalp clones were CD4 or CD8 was inferred by matching scalp TCRbeta sequences against CD4 and CD8 repertoires sorted from blood. The table comes from immuneACCESS by way of TCRdb, which keeps in-frame sequences with V and J called. Part of the clones is missing from these tables; in studies checked, under half for an unresolved V gene and the rest for unknown reasons. V, J and clone size derive from that table, while D and trimming were established from the DNA sequence. A total of tens of thousands of clones appear in this sample, approximately 43% of them only once. In total, the top ten clones hold about a sixth of the sample.

This sequence uses TRBV7-9 and TRBJ2-5, with TRBD1 identical over 8 junction bases. The J call is doubtful: the DNA matches TRBJ2-7 better. The source of this sequence is a human donor with alopecia areata. The sample was CD8+ T cells sorted from blood, taken at week 0. The CDR3 region reads CASSWTGYSYEQYF. The sequence in DNA is TGTGCCAGCAGCTGGACAGGGTACTCCTACGAGCAGTACTTC.